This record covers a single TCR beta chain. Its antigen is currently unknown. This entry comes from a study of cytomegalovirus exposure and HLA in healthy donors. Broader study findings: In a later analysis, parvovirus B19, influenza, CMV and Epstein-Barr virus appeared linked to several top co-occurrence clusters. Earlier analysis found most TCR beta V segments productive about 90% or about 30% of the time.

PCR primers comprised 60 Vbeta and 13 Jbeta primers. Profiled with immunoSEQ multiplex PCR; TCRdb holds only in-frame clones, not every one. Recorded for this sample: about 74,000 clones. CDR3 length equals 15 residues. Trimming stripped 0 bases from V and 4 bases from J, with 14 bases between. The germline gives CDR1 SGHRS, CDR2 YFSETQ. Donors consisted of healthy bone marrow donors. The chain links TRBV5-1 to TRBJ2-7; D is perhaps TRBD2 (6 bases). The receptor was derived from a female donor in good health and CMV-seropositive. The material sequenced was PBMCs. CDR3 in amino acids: CASSLEPSAGYEQYF. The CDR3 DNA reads TGCGCCAGCAGCTTGGAGCCTAGCGCGGGGTACGAGCAGTACTTC.